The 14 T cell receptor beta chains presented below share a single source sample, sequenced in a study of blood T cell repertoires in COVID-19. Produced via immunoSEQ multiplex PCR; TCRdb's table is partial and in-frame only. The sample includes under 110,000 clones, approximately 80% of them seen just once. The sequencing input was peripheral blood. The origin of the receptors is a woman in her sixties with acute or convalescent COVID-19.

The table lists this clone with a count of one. CDR3 in amino acids: CASSLQGQANEKLFF. The CDR3 DNA follows: TGCGCCAGCAGCCTCCAGGGACAGGCCAATGAAAAACTGTTTTTT. The chain couples TRBV5-1 to TRBJ1-4, with 8 bases identical to TRBD1. The CDR3 runs 15 residues. Trimming cost V 4 bases and J 5 bases; bases outside gene matches: 7. Looked up from germline, CDR1 is SGHRS and CDR2 is YFSETQ.

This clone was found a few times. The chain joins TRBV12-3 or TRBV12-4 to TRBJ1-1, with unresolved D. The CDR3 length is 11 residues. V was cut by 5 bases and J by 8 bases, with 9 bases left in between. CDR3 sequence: CASSEYGEAFF. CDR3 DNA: TGTGCCAGCAGTGAGTACGGGGAAGCTTTCTTT.

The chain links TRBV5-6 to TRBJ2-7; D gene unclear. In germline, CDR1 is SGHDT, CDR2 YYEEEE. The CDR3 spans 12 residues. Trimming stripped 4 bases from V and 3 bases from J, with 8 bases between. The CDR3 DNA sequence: TGTGCCAGCAGCCACTCCTACTACGAGCAGTACTTC. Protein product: CASSHSYYEQYF. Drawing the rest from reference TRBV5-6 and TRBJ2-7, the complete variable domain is DAGVTQSPTHLIKTRGQQVTLRCSPKSGHDTVSWYQQALGQGPQFIFQYYEEEERQRGNFPDRFSGHQFPNYSSELNVNALLLGDSALYLCASSHSYYEQYFGPGTRLTVT.

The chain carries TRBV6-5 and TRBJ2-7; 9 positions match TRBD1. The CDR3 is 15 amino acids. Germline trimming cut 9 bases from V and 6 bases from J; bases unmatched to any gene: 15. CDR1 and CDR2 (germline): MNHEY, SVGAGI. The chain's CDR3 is CASTRPGTGKGEQYF. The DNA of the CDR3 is TGTGCCAGTACCCGGCCCGGGACAGGGAAGGGCGAGCAGTACTTC.

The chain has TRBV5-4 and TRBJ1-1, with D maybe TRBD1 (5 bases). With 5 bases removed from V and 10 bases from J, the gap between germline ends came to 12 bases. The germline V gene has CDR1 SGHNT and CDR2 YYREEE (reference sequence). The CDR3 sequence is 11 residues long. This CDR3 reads CASSQSGSAFF. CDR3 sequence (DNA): TGTGCCAGCAGTCAATCAGGGTCAGCTTTCTTT.

The CDR3 DNA reads TGCAGTGCTAGTTCCACGGGGCAGGCCGGGACTAGCGGAGACAATGAGCAGTTCTTC. Residues: CSASSTGQAGTSGDNEQFF. The chain employs TRBV20-1 and TRBJ2-1; TRBD2 aligns across 11 bases. Germline loops: CDR1 DFQATT, CDR2 SNEGSKA (reference sequence). This CDR3 region has 19 residues. J gave up 5 bases and V 3 bases, and 18 bases lay outside the gene matches.

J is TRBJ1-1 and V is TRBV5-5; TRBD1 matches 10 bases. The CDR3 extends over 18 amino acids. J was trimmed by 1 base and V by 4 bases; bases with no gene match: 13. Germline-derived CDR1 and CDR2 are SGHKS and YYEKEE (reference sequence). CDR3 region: CASSISGTGVVANTEAFF. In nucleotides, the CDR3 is TGTGCCAGCAGCATTTCCGGGACAGGGGTAGTGGCGAACACTGAAGCTTTCTTT.

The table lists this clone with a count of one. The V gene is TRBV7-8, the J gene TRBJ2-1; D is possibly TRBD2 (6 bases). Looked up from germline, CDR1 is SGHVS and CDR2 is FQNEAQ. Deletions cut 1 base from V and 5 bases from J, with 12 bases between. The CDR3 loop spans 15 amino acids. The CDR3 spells CASSLDRGTHNEQFF. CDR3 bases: TGTGCCAGCAGCTTAGATCGCGGGACCCACAATGAGCAGTTCTTC.

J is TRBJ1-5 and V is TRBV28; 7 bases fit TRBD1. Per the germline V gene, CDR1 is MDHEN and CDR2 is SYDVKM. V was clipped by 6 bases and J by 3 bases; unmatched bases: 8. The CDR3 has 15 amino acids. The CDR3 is CASSTTGTDNQPQHF. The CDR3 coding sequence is TGTGCCAGCAGCACTACCGGGACAGACAATCAGCCCCAGCATTTT.

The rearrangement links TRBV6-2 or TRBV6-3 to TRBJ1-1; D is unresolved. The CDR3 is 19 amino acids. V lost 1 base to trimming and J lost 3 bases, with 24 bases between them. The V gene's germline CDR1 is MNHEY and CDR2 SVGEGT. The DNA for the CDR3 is TGTGCCAGCAGTTACTGGCAGCAAAAAACCTTCCGGGAGGACACTGAAGCTTTCTTT. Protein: CASSYWQQKTFREDTEAFF.

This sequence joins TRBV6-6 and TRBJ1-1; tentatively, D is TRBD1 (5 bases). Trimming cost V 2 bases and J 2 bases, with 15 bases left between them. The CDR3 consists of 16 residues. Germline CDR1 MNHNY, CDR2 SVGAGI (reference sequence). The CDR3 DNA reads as TGTGCCAGCAGTTACCCAGCCGGCAGGGTAAACACTGAAGCTTTCTTT. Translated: CASSYPAGRVNTEAFF.

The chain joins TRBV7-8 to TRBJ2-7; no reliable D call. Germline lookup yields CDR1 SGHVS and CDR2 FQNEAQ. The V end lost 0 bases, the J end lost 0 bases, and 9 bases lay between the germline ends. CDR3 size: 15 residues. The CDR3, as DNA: TGTGCCAGCAGCTTAGCCGGCGGATCCTCCTACGAGCAGTACTTC. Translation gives CASSLAGGSSYEQYF.

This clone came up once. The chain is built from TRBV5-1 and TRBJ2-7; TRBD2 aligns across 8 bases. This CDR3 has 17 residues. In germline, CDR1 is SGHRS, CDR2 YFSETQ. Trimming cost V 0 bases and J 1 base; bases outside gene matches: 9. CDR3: CASSLAVTAGVSYEQYF. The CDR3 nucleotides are TGCGCCAGCAGCTTGGCCGTTACAGCGGGGGTTTCCTACGAGCAGTACTTC.

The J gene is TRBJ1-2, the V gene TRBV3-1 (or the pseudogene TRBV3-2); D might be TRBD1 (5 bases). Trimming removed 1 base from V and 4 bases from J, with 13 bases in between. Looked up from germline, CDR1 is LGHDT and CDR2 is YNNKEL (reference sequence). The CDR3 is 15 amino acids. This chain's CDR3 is CASSQAQGGSYGYTF. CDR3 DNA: TGTGCCAGCAGCCAAGCGCAGGGTGGCTCCTATGGCTACACCTTC.